A selection of T cell receptor beta chains follows, all from one sample in a study of blood T cell repertoires in COVID-19. Clones were read by immunoSEQ multiplex PCR, and TCRdb kept only the in-frame ones, dropping some. The sample has 210,000 or so clones, about 88% seen once. Sequencing input: peripheral blood. Receptors originate from a woman aged 40 to 49 who had recovered from COVID-19. CDR3s include the opening cysteine and the closing phenylalanine or tryptophan. The D gene is left open where the match is weak. Rows give clone size only sometimes, using once, few, many, or a class for an expanded clone.

TRBD1	.	TRBV24-1	TRBJ2-1	CATAPGDRTDYNEQFF	TGTGCCACCGCCCCCGGGGACAGGACCGATTACAATGAGCAGTTCTTC
TRBD2	.	TRBV7-2	TRBJ2-7	CASSLVAGGSYEQYF	TGTGCCAGCAGCTTGGTAGCGGGAGGCTCCTACGAGCAGTACTTC
TRBD2	.	TRBV28	TRBJ2-1	CASSYRTSGRFSDEQFF	TGTGCCAGCAGCTATCGGACTAGCGGGAGGTTTTCGGATGAGCAGTTCTTC
.	.	TRBV5-4	TRBJ2-7	CASSLGGTPRTYEQYF	TGTGCCAGCAGCTTGGGCGGGACCCCCAGGACGTACGAGCAGTACTTC
.	.	TRBV27	TRBJ1-1	CASRQGGGITEAFF	TGTGCCAGCAGACAGGGAGGGGGAATCACTGAAGCTTTCTTT
TRBD1	.	TRBV6-6	TRBJ1-2	CASSQSDRLYGYTF	TGTGCCAGCAGTCAGTCGGACAGGCTTTATGGCTACACCTTC
TRBD1	.	TRBV19	TRBJ1-5	CASSMDRGLNQPQHF	TGTGCCAGTAGTATGGACAGGGGGCTTAATCAGCCCCAGCATTTT
.	.	TRBV6-5	TRBJ1-1	CASSQGNTEAFF	TGTGCCAGCAGTCAGGGGAACACTGAAGCTTTCTTT
TRBD2	.	TRBV6-5	TRBJ2-3	CASAGGRASTDTQYF	TGTGCCAGCGCTGGAGGGAGGGCCTCCACAGATACGCAGTATTTT
.	.	TRBV2	TRBJ1-1	CASSDAGGTEAFF	TGTGCCAGCAGCGATGCAGGTGGGACTGAAGCTTTCTTT
.	.	TRBV5-8	TRBJ1-3	CASSLLGGSGNTIYF	TGTGCCAGCAGCCTTCTCGGGGGCTCTGGAAACACCATATATTTT
TRBD1	.	TRBV18	TRBJ1-3	CASSTDRASGNTIYF	TGTGCCAGCTCAACCGACAGGGCCTCTGGAAACACCATATATTTT
.	.	TRBV27	TRBJ1-1	CASSFSAGTEAFF	TGTGCCAGCAGTTTCTCTGCGGGAACTGAAGCTTTCTTT
.	.	TRBV18	TRBJ1-2	CASSPPALNYGYTF	TGTGCCAGCTCACCACCAGCACTTAACTATGGCTACACCTTC
TRBD1	.	TRBV18	TRBJ1-2	CASSPGQGPGYTF	TGTGCCAGCTCACCAGGACAGGGACCCGGCTACACCTTC
TRBD1	.	TRBV4-2	TRBJ1-1	CASSQAGQGGTEAFF	TGTGCCAGCAGCCAGGCCGGACAGGGAGGCACTGAAGCTTTCTTT
TRBD2	.	TRBV3-1/TRBV3-2	TRBJ2-7	CASSQASGRGPYEQYF	TGTGCCAGCAGCCAAGCTAGCGGGAGAGGTCCCTACGAGCAGTACTTC
TRBD1	.	TRBV23-1	TRBJ1-2	CASSLDRTIYGYTF	TGCGCCAGCAGCCTGGACAGGACGATCTATGGCTACACCTTC
.	.	TRBV28	TRBJ1-5	CASSSPGIQPQHF	TGTGCCAGCAGTTCGCCAGGGATTCAGCCCCAGCATTTT
.	.	TRBV20-1	TRBJ2-7	CSRGSSYEQYF	TGCAGTCGGGGGAGCTCCTACGAGCAGTACTTC
TRBD1	.	TRBV19	TRBJ1-5	CASCGTASRPQHF	TGTGCCAGTTGTGGGACAGCTTCTCGGCCCCAGCATTTT
TRBD1	.	TRBV5-4	TRBJ2-7	CASSYGTVFGDGAEQYF	TGTGCCAGCAGCTATGGGACAGTTTTTGGAGATGGGGCCGAGCAGTACTTC
TRBD1	.	TRBV4-1	TRBJ1-6	CASSQDSSYWDRGFSPLHF	TGCGCCAGCAGCCAAGATTCAAGTTATTGGGACAGGGGGTTTTCACCCCTCCACTTT
.	.	TRBV6-5	TRBJ1-1	CASIQAGRMNTEAFF	TGTGCCAGCATCCAAGCAGGGCGGATGAACACTGAAGCTTTCTTT
TRBD1	.	TRBV3-1/TRBV3-2	TRBJ2-5	CASSAETGKTQYF	TGTGCCAGCAGCGCCGAGACAGGGAAGACCCAGTACTTC
TRBD2	.	TRBV28	TRBJ2-7	CASSPTSGPSYEQYF	TGTGCCAGCAGCCCGACTAGCGGGCCCTCCTACGAGCAGTACTTC
TRBD2	.	TRBV5-1	TRBJ2-1	CASSLGSSGKYNEQFF	TGCGCCAGCAGCTTGGGATCTAGCGGAAAGTACAATGAGCAGTTCTTC
.	.	TRBV4-1	TRBJ1-4	CASSQESIGRTEKLFF	TGCGCCAGCAGCCAAGAAAGTATAGGGAGAACTGAAAAACTGTTTTTT
TRBD2	once	TRBV5-6	TRBJ2-7	CASSLGASGYEQYF	TGTGCCAGCAGCTTGGGTGCTAGCGGGTACGAGCAGTACTTC
.	.	TRBV7-9	TRBJ1-5	CASSLGPGGSQHF	TGTGCCAGCAGCTTAGGTCCGGGGGGGTCCCAGCATTTT
.	.	TRBV12-3/TRBV12-4	TRBJ2-3	CASRATGADTQYF	TGTGCCAGCAGAGCGACAGGCGCAGATACGCAGTATTTT
.	.	TRBV4-1	TRBJ1-2	CASSQDNRPLANYGYTF	TGCGCCAGCAGCCAAGATAATCGGCCACTAGCTAACTATGGCTACACCTTC
TRBD1	.	TRBV27	TRBJ1-2	CASSFRTGGYGYTF	TGTGCCAGCAGTTTTCGGACAGGGGGCTATGGCTACACCTTC
TRBD1	.	TRBV7-6	TRBJ1-2	CASSDRQGAAGYGYTF	TGTGCCAGCAGCGATCGACAGGGGGCCGCCGGCTATGGCTACACCTTC
.	.	TRBV5-6	TRBJ1-2	CASSFEQGWLNYGYTF	TGTGCCAGCAGCTTCGAACAGGGTTGGCTAAACTATGGCTACACCTTC
.	.	TRBV9	TRBJ1-2	CASSAGESPNYGYTF	TGTGCCAGCAGCGCCGGGGAGAGTCCTAACTATGGCTACACCTTC